This TCR beta chain was documented in a study of CD8 T cell repertoires and HIV-1 epitope variants. Study overall: Controls were a CMV, EBV and flu pool, Ebola AY9, and no peptide.

Overall study findings and caveats: Most of the nine antigen-specific clonotypes appeared cross-reactive to autologous or escape variants.

TCR beta CDR3 was sequenced at survey depth on immunoSEQ. Libraries were prepared by immunoSEQ multiplex PCR; TCRdb keeps only in-frame clonotypes and omits some of them. The table shows around 5,900 clones, with 67% occurring only once. The CDR3 length is 14 residues. Trimming cost V 7 bases and J 8 bases, with 20 bases left between them. In germline, CDR1 is SEHNR, CDR2 FQNEAQ (reference sequence). Comment on this clone: Antigen: not known.

Sequencing was performed on cultured CD8+ T cells derived from PBMCs. The chain is built from TRBV7-9 and TRBJ1-2; D might be TRBD1 (6 bases). This receptor was taken from a male donor with HIV. CDR3 DNA: TGTGCCAGCATCGAATCAGGGGTCTCTAGCGGCTACACCTTC. Translated: CASIESGVSSGYTF.